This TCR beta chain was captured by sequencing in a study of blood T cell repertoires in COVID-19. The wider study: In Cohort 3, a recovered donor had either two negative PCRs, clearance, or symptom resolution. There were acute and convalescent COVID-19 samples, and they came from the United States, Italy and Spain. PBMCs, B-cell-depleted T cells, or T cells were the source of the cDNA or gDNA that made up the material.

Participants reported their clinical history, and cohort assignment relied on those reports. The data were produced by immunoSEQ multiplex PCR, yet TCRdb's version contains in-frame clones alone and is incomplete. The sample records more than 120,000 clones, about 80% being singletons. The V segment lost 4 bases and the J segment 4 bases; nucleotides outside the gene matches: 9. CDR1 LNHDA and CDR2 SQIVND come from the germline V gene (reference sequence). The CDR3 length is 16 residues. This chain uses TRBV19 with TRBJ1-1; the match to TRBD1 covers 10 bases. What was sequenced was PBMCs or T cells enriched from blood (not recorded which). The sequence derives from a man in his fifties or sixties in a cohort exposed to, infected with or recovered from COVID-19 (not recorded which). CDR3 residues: CASSSRDRGVGTEAFF. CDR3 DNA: TGTGCCAGTAGTAGCCGGGACAGGGGCGTGGGCACTGAAGCTTTCTTT.